Below, 27 T cell receptor beta chains from the same sample are listed, as sequenced in a study of T-cell memory formation after mild COVID-19. Via MiXCR, TCRdb re-called the 5' RACE reads, giving one row per CDR3 protein. The data show around 300,000 distinct CDR3 sequences, about an eighth seen once. The source material was PBMCs or a T cell subset sorted from them (not recorded which). These receptors were taken from a man between 18 and 29 years old who had mild COVID-19 (a few samples of this study predate the infection). Cell type and time point are not known.

This clonotype came up a few times. The chain carries TRBV5-1 and TRBJ2-5; 7 bases are shared with TRBD2. The CDR3 sequence is 15 residues long. V was clipped by 4 bases and J by 2 bases; unmatched bases: 8. Looked up from germline, CDR1 is SGHRS and CDR2 is YFSETQ. CDR3 nucleotides: TGCGCCAGCAGCCCCCCTGGGGGGGGGCAAGAGACCCAGTACTTC. It is translated as CASSPPGGGQETQYF. The whole variable domain, remainder taken from reference TRBV5-1 and TRBJ2-5, is KAGVTQTPRYLIKTRGQQVTLSCSPISGHRSVSWYQQTPGQGLQFLFEYFSETQRNKGNFPGRFSGRQFSNSRSEMNVSTLELGDSALYLCASSPPGGGQETQYFGPGTRLLVL.

This clonotype was seen only a few times. The rearrangement uses TRBV10-2 and TRBJ1-2, with D perhaps matching TRBD1 (5 bases). Trimming took 2 bases from V and 5 from J, leaving 12 bases between them. CDR3 length: 14 amino acids. CDR1 WSHSY and CDR2 SAAADI come from the germline V gene. Here the CDR3 reads CASSEGKGLYGYTF. CDR3 nucleotide sequence: TGCGCCAGCAGTGAGGGGAAGGGGCTATATGGCTACACCTTC.

V and J are TRBV2 and TRBJ2-5; 8 bases align to TRBD1. Losses at the gene ends were 5 bases for V and 5 bases for J; bases not matched to a gene: 7. The germline CDR1 and CDR2 sequences are SNHLY and FYNNEI. CDR3 length: 14 residues. CDR3 loop: CASSPQGAHETQYF. Here the CDR3 DNA reads TGTGCCAGCAGTCCTCAGGGGGCGCATGAGACCCAGTACTTC.

The chain uses TRBV7-2 and TRBJ1-6; 8 bases match TRBD1. In germline, CDR1 is SGHTA, CDR2 FQGNSA. This CDR3 contains 15 residues. The ends lost 5 bases at V and 6 bases at J; junction bases unmatched: 6. CDR3 sequence reads: CASSPGTGINSPLHF. In DNA form, the CDR3 reads TGTGCCAGCAGCCCCGGGACAGGAATTAATTCACCCCTCCACTTT.

The chain is built from TRBV20-1 and TRBJ1-2, with no clear D. Trimming left V 6 bases short and J 5 bases short, with 10 bases between. This CDR3 is 11 amino acids long. Per germline, CDR1 DFQATT and CDR2 SNEGSKA (reference sequence). CDR3 in DNA: TGCAGTGCCCAGACCGATTATGGCTACACCTTC. This translates into CSAQTDYGYTF.

The chain joins TRBV5-1 to TRBJ2-7; 11 bases align to TRBD1. This CDR3 contains 15 residues. V was pared by 6 bases and J by 3 bases, with 8 bases of the junction left unmatched. Germline assignment: CDR1 SGHRS and CDR2 YFSETQ. CDR3 amino acids: CASTRGDRGFYEQYF. DNA of the CDR3: TGCGCCAGCACCCGGGGGGACAGGGGGTTCTACGAGCAGTACTTC.

The chain uses TRBV6-6 and TRBJ2-3; D not certain. The V and J ends lost 8 bases and 0 bases respectively, with 21 bases between them. Germline lookup yields CDR1 MNHNY and CDR2 SVGAGI (reference sequence). The CDR3 has 17 amino acids. The CDR3 sequence: CASQSFKDDTSTDTQYF. CDR3 DNA: TGTGCCAGCCAAAGTTTCAAGGATGATACGAGCACAGATACGCAGTATTTT.

This chain links TRBV20-1 with TRBJ1-1; 9 bases line up with TRBD1. V lost 0 bases to trimming and J lost 11 bases; unmatched junction nucleotides: 13. CDR1 DFQATT and CDR2 SNEGSKA come from the germline V gene (reference sequence). The CDR3 length is 15 residues. CDR3: CSAREIGDRAVGAFF. DNA for the CDR3: TGCAGTGCTAGAGAGATAGGGGACAGGGCCGTTGGGGCTTTCTTT.

The V gene is TRBV7-2, the J gene TRBJ2-3; no firm D call. Trimming removed 4 bases from V and 5 bases from J, with 10 bases in between. This CDR3 has 13 residues. Germline CDR1 reads SGHTA; CDR2 reads FQGNSA. The CDR3 is CASSSQQLDTQYF. DNA of the CDR3: TGTGCCAGCAGCTCGCAGCAGTTAGATACGCAGTATTTT. The complete variable domain, with remaining parts taken from reference TRBV7-2 and TRBJ2-3, reads GAGVSQSPSNKVTEKGKDVELRCDPISGHTALYWYRQSLGQGLEFLIYFQGNSAPDKSGLPSDRFSAERTGGSVSTLTIQRTQQEDSAVYLCASSSQQLDTQYFGPGTRLTVL.

The V call is TRBV6-2 or TRBV6-3, the J call TRBJ2-1, with TRBD2 matching 9 bases. The germline CDR1 and CDR2 sequences are MNHEY and SVGEGT. Unmatched junction bases numbered 2, after V lost 8 bases and J lost 3 bases. The CDR3 length is 13 residues. CDR3 nucleotide sequence: TGTGCCAGCCGACTAGCGGACTACAATGAGCAGTTCTTC. Residues: CASRLADYNEQFF.

Here the CDR3 DNA reads TGTGCCAGCACCAAAACCGGGAGGGAGCAGTTCTTC. It codes for CASTKTGREQFF. V gene TRBV7-2 combines with J gene TRBJ2-1; 7 bases are a match to TRBD2. After removal of 7 bases from V and 10 bases from J, the junction contained 7 bases not matched to a gene. CDR3 size: 12 residues. In germline, CDR1 is SGHTA, CDR2 FQGNSA.

The rearrangement joins TRBV12-3 or TRBV12-4 to TRBJ2-2; tentatively, D is TRBD2 (7 bases). The CDR3 is 16 amino acids. With 4 bases removed from V and 4 bases from J, the gap between germline ends came to 16 bases. The CDR3 DNA reads TGTGCCAGCAGTTCTCCTGCGGGGGCTCTCACCGGGGAGCTGTTTTTT. It encodes CASSSPAGALTGELFF.

The chain links TRBV7-2 to TRBJ2-5, with 8 bases identical to TRBD1. V was pared by 5 bases and J by 2 bases, with 10 bases of the junction left unmatched. CDR1 and CDR2 (germline): SGHTA, FQGNSA. CDR3 length: 16 amino acids. The CDR3 spells CASSPVDRVWQETQYF. The CDR3 DNA reads TGTGCCAGCAGCCCCGTGGACAGGGTTTGGCAAGAGACCCAGTACTTC.

Concerning this clonotype: Germline is not matched at one junction end, which may reflect a read error. This chain joins TRBV7-9 and TRBJ2-1; no clear D. The CDR3 length is 12 residues. Germline V gives CDR1 SEHNR, CDR2 FQNEAQ (reference sequence). CDR3 in amino acids: CASSTTAYRPTF. The CDR3 nucleotides read TGTGCCAGCAGCACAACTGCTTATCGGCCAACCTTC.

This clonotype was detected many times. The V gene is TRBV12-3 or TRBV12-4, the J gene TRBJ1-2, with TRBD1 matching over 7 bases. This CDR3 region has 14 residues. Trimming removed 5 bases from V and 5 bases from J; junction bases left unmatched: 8. The CDR3 nucleotides read TGTGCCAGCAGTCAACAGACAGGGCTATATGGCTACACCTTC. This sequence encodes CASSQQTGLYGYTF.

This chain joins TRBV6-1 and TRBJ1-5; D remains ambiguous. CDR3 length: 14 residues. Trimming took off 4 bases at V and 0 bases at J, with 7 bases between the two ends. CDR1 is MNHNS and CDR2 is SASEGT in the germline V gene. The CDR3 is CASSAGDSNQPQHF. The DNA for the CDR3 is TGTGCCAGCAGTGCCGGTGATAGCAATCAGCCCCAGCATTTT.

About this clonotype itself: One end of the junction fails to match germline, which may point to a read error. The chain couples TRBV4-3 to TRBJ2-1; D possibly corresponds to TRBD2 (5 bases). The CDR3 contains 17 residues. In germline, CDR1 is LGHNA, CDR2 YSLEER. This chain's CDR3 is CVSSQSCAGGPYTEQFF. CDR3 coding DNA: TGCGTCAGCAGCCAATCTTGCGCAGGAGGCCCCTACACTGAGCAGTTCTTC.

In this sample, this clonotype turned up a few times. The rearrangement joins TRBV10-3 to TRBJ2-7; D is ambiguous. Germline CDR1 and CDR2: ENHRY and SYGVKD. This CDR3 is built from 14 residues. The germline V and J ends were trimmed by 4 bases and 0 bases, with 10 bases remaining between them. For the CDR3, the DNA is TGTGCCATCAGTGGAGTCAAAAGCTCCTACGAGCAGTACGTC. Translation gives CAISGVKSSYEQYV.

This clonotype showed up just a few times. The chain uses TRBV6-2 or TRBV6-3 and TRBJ2-5; D is possibly TRBD2 (6 bases). Germline-derived CDR1 and CDR2 are MNHEY and SVGEGT. The CDR3 spans 14 residues. V shed 5 bases and J shed 2 bases, with 12 bases lying between them. CDR3 loop: CASSVSGRQETQYF. The CDR3 nucleotides read TGTGCCAGCAGTGTAAGCGGGCGGCAAGAGACCCAGTACTTC.

The sample holds a few counts of this clonotype. This sequence joins TRBV7-2 and TRBJ2-5, with D unresolved. The CDR3 loop spans 12 amino acids. Germline V gene lookup returns CDR1 SGHTA and CDR2 FQGNSA. V lost 6 bases and J lost 8, with 13 bases in between. The CDR3 sequence: CASRSLHATQYF. The CDR3 DNA sequence: TGTGCCAGCAGGTCCTTACACGCCACCCAGTACTTC.

The V gene is TRBV4-3, the J gene TRBJ2-1; TRBD1 agrees at 7 bases. Germline V gene sequence: CDR1 LGHNA, CDR2 YSLEER. This CDR3 has 16 amino acids. V was clipped by 0 bases and J by 7 bases; unmatched bases: 9. The CDR3 coding sequence is TGCGCCAGCAGCCAAGATTGGGAAGGGGGCAGGAATGAGCAGTTCTTC. It translates to CASSQDWEGGRNEQFF.

This clonotype has a handful of counts. The J gene is TRBJ2-7, the V gene TRBV30; possibly TRBD1 for D (5 bases). The CDR3 runs 12 residues. Germline lookup yields CDR1 GTSNPN and CDR2 SVGIG (reference sequence). The V and J ends lost 2 bases and 4 bases respectively, with 9 bases between them. CDR3 bases: TGTGCCTGGAGTCAGGGAACTTACGAGCAGTACTTC. This codes for CAWSQGTYEQYF.

In its sample, this clonotype was seen many times. V is TRBV3-1 and J is TRBJ2-1; D may be TRBD1 or TRBD2 (6 bases each). Trimming took 3 bases from V and 6 from J, leaving 15 bases between them. This CDR3 spans 15 amino acids. Germline CDR1 and CDR2: LGHDT and YNNKEL (reference sequence). The DNA of the CDR3 is TGTGCCAGCAGCCACTTGATGGGGGGCCCCAATGAGCAGTTCTTC. Encoded protein: CASSHLMGGPNEQFF.

The V and J genes are TRBV6-2 or TRBV6-3 and TRBJ2-3, with 10 bases that match TRBD1. This CDR3 is 19 amino acids long. V trimming: 2 bases; J trimming: 0 bases; junction bases outside the gene matches: 11. Germline CDR1 is MNHEY and CDR2 is SVGEGT. The CDR3 sequence: CASSYSEDRGLSSTDTQYF. The CDR3 coding sequence is TGTGCCAGCAGTTACAGTGAAGACAGGGGGCTCTCTAGCACAGATACGCAGTATTTT.

This clonotype was seen a few times. V gene TRBV5-5 combines with J gene TRBJ2-7; a possible D gene is TRBD2 (5 bases). The CDR3 covers 14 residues. The V gene's germline CDR1 is SGHKS and CDR2 YYEKEE (reference sequence). Deletions cut 1 base from V and 3 bases from J, with 11 bases between. The CDR3 is CASSLYGIGYEQYV. CDR3 DNA: TGTGCCAGCAGCTTGTACGGGATCGGCTACGAGCAGTACGTC.

This clonotype was counted only a few times. The chain has TRBV4-1 and TRBJ2-3, with a possible D match to TRBD2 (5 bases). This CDR3 has 14 residues. V was cut by 0 bases and J by 6 bases, with 10 bases left in between. Germline V gene lookup returns CDR1 MGHRA and CDR2 YSYEKL. CDR3 protein: CASSQEELEDTQYF. CDR3 DNA sequence: TGCGCCAGCAGCCAAGAGGAACTAGAGGATACGCAGTATTTT.

This clonotype was picked up a small number of times. V usage is TRBV29-1 and J usage is TRBJ2-5; D is unresolved. Germline lookup yields CDR1 SQVTM and CDR2 ANQGSEA. V shed 4 bases and J shed 3 bases, with 6 bases lying between them. This CDR3 comprises 11 residues. The CDR3 bases are TGCAGCGTTGGAGCCAAAGAGACCCAGTACTTC. Translated: CSVGAKETQYF.